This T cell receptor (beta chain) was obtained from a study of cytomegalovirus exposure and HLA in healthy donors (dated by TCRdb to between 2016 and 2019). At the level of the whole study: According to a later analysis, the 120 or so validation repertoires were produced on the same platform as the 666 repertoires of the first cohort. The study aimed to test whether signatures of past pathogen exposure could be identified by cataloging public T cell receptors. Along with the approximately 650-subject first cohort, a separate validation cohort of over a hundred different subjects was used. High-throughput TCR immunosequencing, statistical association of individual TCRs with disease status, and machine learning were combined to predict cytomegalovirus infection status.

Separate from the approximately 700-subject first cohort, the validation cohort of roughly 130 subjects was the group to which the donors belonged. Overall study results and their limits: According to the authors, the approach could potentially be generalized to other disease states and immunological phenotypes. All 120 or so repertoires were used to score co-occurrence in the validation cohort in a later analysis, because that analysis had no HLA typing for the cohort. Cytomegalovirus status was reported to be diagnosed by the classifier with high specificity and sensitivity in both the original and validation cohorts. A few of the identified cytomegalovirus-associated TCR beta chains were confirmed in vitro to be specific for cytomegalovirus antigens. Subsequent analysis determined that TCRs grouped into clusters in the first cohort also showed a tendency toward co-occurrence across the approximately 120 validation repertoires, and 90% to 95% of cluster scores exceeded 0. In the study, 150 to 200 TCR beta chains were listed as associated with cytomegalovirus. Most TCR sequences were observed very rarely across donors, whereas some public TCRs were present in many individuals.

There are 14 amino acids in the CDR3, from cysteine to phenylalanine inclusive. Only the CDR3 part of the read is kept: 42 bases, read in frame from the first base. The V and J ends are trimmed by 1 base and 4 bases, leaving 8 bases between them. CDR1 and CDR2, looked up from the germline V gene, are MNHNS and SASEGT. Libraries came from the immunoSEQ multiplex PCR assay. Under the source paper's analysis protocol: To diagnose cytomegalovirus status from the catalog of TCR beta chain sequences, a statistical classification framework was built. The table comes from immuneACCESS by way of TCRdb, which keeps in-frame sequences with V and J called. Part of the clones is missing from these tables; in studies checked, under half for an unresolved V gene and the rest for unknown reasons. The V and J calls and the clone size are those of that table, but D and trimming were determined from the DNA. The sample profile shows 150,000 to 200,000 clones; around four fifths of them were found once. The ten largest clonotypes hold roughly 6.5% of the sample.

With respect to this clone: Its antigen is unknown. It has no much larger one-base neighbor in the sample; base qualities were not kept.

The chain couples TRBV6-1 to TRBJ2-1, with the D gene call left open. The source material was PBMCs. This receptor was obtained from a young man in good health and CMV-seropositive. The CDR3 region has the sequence CASSEGTPYNEQFF. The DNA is TGTGCCAGCAGTGAAGGCACACCTTACAATGAGCAGTTCTTC.